The 32 T cell receptor beta chains below come from one sample, sequenced in a study of blood T cell repertoires in COVID-19. Libraries were prepared by immunoSEQ multiplex PCR; TCRdb keeps only in-frame clonotypes and omits some of them. There are under 250,000 clones in the sample; around four fifths occur only once, and less than 6% lies in the top ten. The sequenced sample was peripheral blood. The receptor set was obtained from a woman aged 70-85 years with COVID-19, enrolled during active disease.

This clone was recorded once. J is TRBJ1-1 and V is TRBV19, with 9 bases lining up with TRBD1. The CDR3 loop spans 15 amino acids. CDR1 LNHDA and CDR2 SQIVND come from the germline V gene (reference sequence). Unmatched junction bases numbered 4, after V lost 4 bases and J lost 1 base. CDR3 sequence reads: CASSKRTGANTEAFF. The CDR3 region has the DNA TGTGCCAGTAGTAAAAGGACAGGGGCGAACACTGAAGCTTTCTTT.

The chain carries TRBV11-3 and TRBJ2-3, with 12 bases fitting TRBD2. With 5 bases clipped from V and 6 bases from J, the junction kept 6 bases outside the gene matches. CDR1 and CDR2 from the germline V gene are SGHNT and YENEEA. CDR3 size: 15 residues. Here the CDR3 DNA reads TGTGCCAGCAGCAAGACTAGCGGGGGAGCGGATACGCAGTATTTT. It is translated as CASSKTSGGADTQYF.

The chain is built from TRBV7-8 and TRBJ2-1; TRBD1 aligns across 9 bases. Germline V gene lookup returns CDR1 SGHVS and CDR2 FQNEAQ. V lost 1 base to trimming and J lost 10 bases; unmatched junction nucleotides: 8. This CDR3 region has 15 residues. The CDR3, as DNA: TGTGCCAGCAGCTTAGGGACAGGGGCGGCTATCGAGCAGTTCTTC. Amino acids: CASSLGTGAAIEQFF. Full variable domain (remainder filled in from reference TRBV7-8 and TRBJ2-1): GAGVSQSPRYKVAKRGQDVALRCDPISGHVSLFWYQQALGQGPEFLTYFQNEAQLDKSGLPSDRFFAERPEGSVSTLKIQRTQQEDSAVYLCASSLGTGAAIEQFFGPGTRLTVL.

The V and J genes are TRBV5-3 and TRBJ2-2, with TRBD1 identical over 8 bases. TRBV5-3 is designated an ORF whose function remains uncertain. This CDR3 region has 16 residues. V shed 1 base and J 4 bases; nucleotides not matched to a gene: 6. For the CDR3, the DNA is TGTGCCAGAAGCTTGTCCAGGGGGCGAGGCACCGGGGAGCTGTTTTTT. This gives the protein CARSLSRGRGTGELFF.

The chain uses TRBV7-9 and TRBJ2-7; D perhaps matches TRBD2 (7 bases). With 4 bases removed from V and 1 base from J, the gap between germline ends came to 14 bases. The CDR3 totals 15 residues. Germline V gives CDR1 SEHNR, CDR2 FQNEAQ (reference sequence). The CDR3 region is CASSSSGGQSYEQYF. The CDR3 region has the DNA TGTGCCAGCAGCTCCTCGGGGGGCCAATCCTACGAGCAGTACTTC. The full variable domain, rest sourced from reference TRBV7-9 and TRBJ2-7, is DTGVSQNPRHKITKRGQNVTFRCDPISEHNRLYWYRQTLGQGPEFLTYFQNEAQLEKSRLLSDRFSAERPKGSFSTLEIQRTEQGDSAMYLCASSSSGGQSYEQYFGPGTRLTVT.

V is TRBV10-3 and J is TRBJ2-5; 10 nucleotides line up with TRBD1. CDR1 is ENHRY and CDR2 is SYGVKD in the germline V gene. J gave up 0 bases and V 7 bases, and 11 bases lay outside the gene matches. The CDR3 spans 17 residues. The CDR3 spells CAIKEDRGNPYQETQYF. The CDR3 nucleotides are TGTGCCATCAAGGAGGACAGGGGGAATCCTTACCAAGAGACCCAGTACTTC.

In this sample, this clone turned up a few times. The chain employs TRBV28 and TRBJ1-4; D may be TRBD1 (6 bases). The V end lost 10 bases, the J end lost 1 base, and 13 bases lay between the germline ends. The germline CDR1 and CDR2 sequences are MDHEN and SYDVKM. This CDR3 has 14 amino acids. The chain's CDR3 is CATRNRETNEKLFF. In nucleotides, the CDR3 is TGTGCCACCAGAAACAGGGAAACTAATGAAAAACTGTTTTTT.

The chain employs TRBV7-2 and TRBJ2-3; a possible D gene is TRBD2 (7 bases). Trimming removed 5 bases from V and 11 bases from J, with 17 bases in between. CDR3 length: 13 amino acids. Germline loops: CDR1 SGHTA, CDR2 FQGNSA. The CDR3 loop is CASSLGGGREQYF. The DNA for the CDR3 is TGTGCCAGCAGCCTAGGGGGGGGCAGGGAGCAGTATTTT.

The rearrangement joins TRBV28 to TRBJ1-6; perhaps TRBD1 as D (6 bases). This CDR3 region has 16 residues. Germline CDR1 MDHEN, CDR2 SYDVKM. Trimming removed 6 bases from V and 1 base from J, with 13 bases in between. CDR3 coding DNA: TGTGCCAGCAGGCCGACAGGTAGATCCTATAATTCACCCCTCCACTTT. The encoded protein is CASRPTGRSYNSPLHF.

This chain joins TRBV28 and TRBJ1-2; D perhaps matches TRBD1 (5 bases). The germline V gene encodes CDR1 MDHEN and CDR2 SYDVKM. V was cut by 10 bases and J by 7 bases, with 13 bases left in between. This CDR3 has 11 residues. CDR3 nucleotide sequence: TGTGCCACCAGCGTAGGGGTTGGCTACACCTTC. Translated, it gives CATSVGVGYTF.

The chain couples TRBV1 to TRBJ2-5; the DNA was not used to check the table's D call, TRBD2. TRBV1 represents a pseudogene. The length of the CDR3 is 18 residues. CDR3 region: CTSSQLLRTRGEMETQYF. The CDR3 DNA reads TGCACCAGCAGCCAACTTTTGCGGACTAGGGGGGAGATGGAGACCCAGTACTTC.

This rearrangement joins TRBV6-1 to TRBJ2-3, with D tentatively TRBD2 (6 bases). Germline V gene lookup returns CDR1 MNHNS and CDR2 SASEGT. The CDR3 is 17 residues long. V was trimmed by 1 base and J by 4 bases, leaving 18 bases between them. CDR3 sequence (DNA): TGTGCCAGCAGTGAAGTATATCGTGCCGGGACTCCAGATACGCAGTATTTT. It translates to CASSEVYRAGTPDTQYF.

This rearrangement joins TRBV19 to TRBJ1-6, with D perhaps TRBD1 (5 bases). CDR1 and CDR2 from the germline V gene are LNHDA and SQIVND (reference sequence). CDR3 length: 14 amino acids. V gave up 3 bases and J gave up 9 bases, with 12 bases separating them. In nucleotides, the CDR3 is TGTGCCAGTAGTATTGCGGGACTGAGTTCACCCCTCCACTTT. Its translation: CASSIAGLSSPLHF.

The chain employs TRBV7-2 and TRBJ1-5, with 8 positions matching TRBD1. The CDR3 runs 16 residues. Looked up from germline, CDR1 is SGHTA and CDR2 is FQGNSA. The J segment lost 9 bases and the V segment lost 0 bases, leaving 10 bases of the junction unmatched. The DNA of the CDR3 is TGTGCCAGCAGCTTAGCGGCAGTTACTGACAGGGGGCCCCAGCATTTT. Translating gives CASSLAAVTDRGPQHF.

The gene calls are TRBV5-1 and TRBJ1-4; D is perhaps TRBD1 (6 bases). Germline-derived CDR1 and CDR2 are SGHRS and YFSETQ. The CDR3 totals 15 residues. Trimming removed 4 bases at V and 5 bases at J, with 15 bases between. In DNA form, the CDR3 reads TGCGCCAGCAGCGCAGACAGGATCCCCAATGAAAAACTGTTTTTT. Residues: CASSADRIPNEKLFF.

The genes are TRBV9 and TRBJ2-3; TRBD2 agrees at 13 bases. The ends lost 2 bases at V and 3 bases at J; junction bases unmatched: 3. This CDR3 has 16 residues. Germline V gene sequence: CDR1 SGDLS, CDR2 YYNGEE. CDR3 in DNA: TGTGCCAGCAGCGTGGGGACTAGCGGGGTTACAGATACGCAGTATTTT. Translated: CASSVGTSGVTDTQYF.

The chain couples TRBV10-3 to TRBJ2-7, with 10 bases lining up with TRBD1. The J segment lost 4 bases and the V segment lost 5 bases, leaving 5 bases of the junction unmatched. The length of the CDR3 is 14 residues. Germline V gene lookup returns CDR1 ENHRY and CDR2 SYGVKD. Here the CDR3 reads CAISPGTGAYEQYF. Written as DNA, the CDR3 is TGTGCCATCAGTCCCGGGACAGGGGCATACGAGCAGTACTTC.

The rearrangement links TRBV24-1 to TRBJ2-1; 7 bases agree with TRBD1. This CDR3 region has 14 residues. Germline values: CDR1 KGHDR, CDR2 SFDVKD. The junction had 8 bases not matched to a gene; V was cut back by 5 bases and J by 8 bases. The CDR3 nucleotides are TGTGCCACCAGTGTAGCCGGGACAGTGGATGAGCAGTTCTTC. Its translation is CATSVAGTVDEQFF.

This rearrangement joins TRBV6-4 to TRBJ2-1; 8 bases match TRBD2. Trimming cost V 6 bases and J 8 bases; bases outside gene matches: 18. The CDR3 covers 17 residues. Per the germline V gene, CDR1 is MRHNA and CDR2 is SNTAGT. Here the CDR3 DNA reads TGTGCCAGCAGCCCTCAATGGGGACGGGAGGGCCTGCATGAGCAGTTCTTC. Residues: CASSPQWGREGLHEQFF.

The J gene is TRBJ2-2, the V gene TRBV7-2; the D is unclear. V lost 1 base to trimming and J lost 1 base, with 7 bases between them. The germline CDR1 and CDR2 sequences are SGHTA and FQGNSA. This CDR3 contains 15 residues. The CDR3 nucleotides are TGTGCCAGCAGCTTAGTTGCAGGGAACACCGGGGAGCTGTTTTTT. This codes for CASSLVAGNTGELFF.

The chain has TRBV6-1 and TRBJ1-1; D unclear. Germline CDR1 is MNHNS and CDR2 is SASEGT. CDR3 size: 11 residues. The ends were cut back, 2 bases at V and 7 bases at J, with 5 bases in the middle. In DNA form, the CDR3 reads TGTGCCAGCAGTGAACGACATGAAGCTTTCTTT. It is translated as CASSERHEAFF.

J is TRBJ1-6 and V is TRBV27, with 10 bases fitting TRBD1. V lost 5 bases to trimming and J lost 7 bases; unmatched junction nucleotides: 5. Germline lookup yields CDR1 MNHEY and CDR2 SMNVEV (reference sequence). The CDR3 contains 15 residues. CDR3 DNA sequence: TGTGCCAGCAGTCTTCGGACAGGGGGAAATTCACCCCTCCACTTT. Amino acid sequence: CASSLRTGGNSPLHF.

The chain carries TRBV3-1 (or the pseudogene TRBV3-2) and TRBJ2-5, with 8 bases fitting TRBD2. Losses at the gene ends were 5 bases for V and 1 base for J; bases not matched to a gene: 6. CDR1 LGHDT and CDR2 YNNKEL come from the germline V gene (reference sequence). The CDR3 consists of 15 residues. The CDR3 nucleotides are TGTGCCAGCAGCAGCCGGACTAGCCTCCAAGAGACCCAGTACTTC. As protein: CASSSRTSLQETQYF.

V and J are TRBV18 and TRBJ2-7; 13 positions agree with TRBD2. There are 16 residues in the CDR3. Trimming removed 3 bases from V and 3 bases from J; junction bases left unmatched: 5. Germline V gene data show CDR1 as KGHSH and CDR2 as LQKENI. The CDR3 sequence: CASSPPTSGGFYEQYF. The CDR3 DNA reads TGTGCCAGCTCACCGCCGACTAGCGGGGGGTTCTACGAGCAGTACTTC.

The genes are TRBV3-1 (or the pseudogene TRBV3-2) and TRBJ2-7, with TRBD2 identical over 8 bases. The CDR3 is made up of 14 amino acids. The germline V gene has CDR1 LGHDT and CDR2 YNNKEL (reference sequence). With 3 bases clipped from V and 6 bases from J, the junction kept 7 bases outside the gene matches. CDR3 in DNA: TGTGCCAGCAGCCATGCGGGAGGCCTTTCCGAGCAGTACTTC. Translating it yields CASSHAGGLSEQYF.

J is TRBJ1-3 and V is TRBV4-1; perhaps TRBD1 as D (6 bases). In germline, CDR1 is MGHRA, CDR2 YSYEKL. This CDR3 comprises 16 residues. V lost 4 bases and J lost 0, with 13 bases in between. The CDR3: CASSLQGGGSGNTIYF. CDR3 in DNA: TGCGCCAGCAGCCTACAGGGAGGGGGCTCTGGAAACACCATATATTTT.

The rearrangement joins TRBV12-3 or TRBV12-4 to TRBJ1-6; unclear D gene. The CDR3 covers 11 residues. Trimming removed 3 bases from V and 10 bases from J, with 4 bases in between. In nucleotides, the CDR3 is TGTGCCAGCAGTTTCGGGTCACCCCTCCACTTT. Protein sequence: CASSFGSPLHF.

The genes are TRBV5-1 and TRBJ2-7; 9 bases are a match to TRBD2. Germline CDR1 SGHRS, CDR2 YFSETQ. The CDR3 contains 14 residues. Losses at the gene ends were 2 bases for V and 2 bases for J; bases not matched to a gene: 2. This CDR3 is CASSFSGSPYEQYF. The CDR3 nucleotides are TGCGCCAGCAGCTTTAGCGGGAGTCCCTACGAGCAGTACTTC.

The V and J genes are TRBV6-5 and TRBJ2-3; 13 bases agree with TRBD2. Germline loops: CDR1 MNHEY, CDR2 SVGAGI. The ends lost 6 bases at V and 8 bases at J; junction bases unmatched: 2. The CDR3 is 13 residues long. The CDR3, as DNA: TGTGCCAGCAGGGGACTAGCGGGAAGTACGCAGTATTTT. Its protein product is CASRGLAGSTQYF.

J is TRBJ1-2 and V is TRBV6-6, with TRBD1 matching 7 bases. Germline loops: CDR1 MNHNY, CDR2 SVGAGI (reference sequence). CDR3 length: 13 amino acids. The V gene end was trimmed by 7 bases and the J gene end by 7 bases; junction bases not matched to a gene: 9. The CDR3 sequence: CASTPGTESGYTF. The CDR3, as DNA: TGTGCCAGCACCCCAGGGACAGAATCTGGCTACACCTTC.

A single count supports this clone. The CDR3, as DNA: TGTGCCAGCAGTGGTTCCCAGGCCGCTCTCTATGGCTACACCTTC. This encodes CASSGSQAALYGYTF. This chain links TRBV2 with TRBJ1-2; D is undetermined. The CDR3 covers 15 residues. V dropped 4 bases and J dropped 4 bases, with 16 bases sitting between them. CDR1 and CDR2 from the germline V gene are SNHLY and FYNNEI. Combining the CDR3 with reference TRBV2 and TRBJ1-2 gives the whole variable domain EPEVTQTPSHQVTQMGQEVILRCVPISNHLYFYWYRQILGQKVEFLVSFYNNEISEKSEIFDDQFSVERPDGSNFTLKIRSTKLEDSAMYFCASSGSQAALYGYTFGSGTRLTVV.

V usage is TRBV24-1 and J usage is TRBJ2-2, with D unclear. Trimming removed 1 base at V and 1 base at J, with 6 bases between. This CDR3 has 15 amino acids. Per the germline V gene, CDR1 is KGHDR and CDR2 is SFDVKD. The CDR3 spells CATSDFRQNTGELFF. CDR3 bases: TGTGCCACCAGTGATTTCAGACAGAACACCGGGGAGCTGTTTTTT.